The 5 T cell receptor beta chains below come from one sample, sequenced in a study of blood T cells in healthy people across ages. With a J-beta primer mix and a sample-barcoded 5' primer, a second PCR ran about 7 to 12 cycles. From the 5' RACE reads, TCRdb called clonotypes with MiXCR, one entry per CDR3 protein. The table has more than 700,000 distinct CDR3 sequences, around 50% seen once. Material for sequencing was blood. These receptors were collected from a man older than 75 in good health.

CDR3 in DNA: TGCAGTGCTAGAGATGGGGGAGGACAGTCTCGCGAGCAGTACTTC. Translated: CSARDGGGQSREQYF. The rearrangement links TRBV20-1 to TRBJ2-4, with D possibly being TRBD1 or TRBD2 (6 bases each). Matching the DNA end better, TRBJ2-7 makes the J call doubtful. CDR3 length equals 15 residues. Germline CDR1 reads DFQATT; CDR2 reads SNEGSKA (reference sequence).

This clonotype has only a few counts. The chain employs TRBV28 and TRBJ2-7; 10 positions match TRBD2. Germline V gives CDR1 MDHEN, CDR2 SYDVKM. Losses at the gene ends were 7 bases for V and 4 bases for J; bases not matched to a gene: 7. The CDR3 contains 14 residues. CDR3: CASKAGGQLYEQYF. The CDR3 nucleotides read TGTGCCAGCAAAGCGGGAGGGCAGCTTTACGAGCAGTACTTC.

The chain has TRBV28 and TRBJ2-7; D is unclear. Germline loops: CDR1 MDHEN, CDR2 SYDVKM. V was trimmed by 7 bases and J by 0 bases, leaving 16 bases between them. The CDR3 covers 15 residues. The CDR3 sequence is CASTQVRTISYEQYF. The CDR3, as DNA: TGTGCCAGCACCCAGGTCCGTACCATCTCCTACGAGCAGTACTTC.

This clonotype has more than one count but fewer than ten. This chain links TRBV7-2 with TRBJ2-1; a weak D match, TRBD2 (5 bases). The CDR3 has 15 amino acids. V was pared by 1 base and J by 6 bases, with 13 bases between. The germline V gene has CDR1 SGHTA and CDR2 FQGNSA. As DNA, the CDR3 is TGTGCCAGCAGCTTAGTTAAGGAGGTCCGCAATGAGCAGTTCTTC. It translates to CASSLVKEVRNEQFF.

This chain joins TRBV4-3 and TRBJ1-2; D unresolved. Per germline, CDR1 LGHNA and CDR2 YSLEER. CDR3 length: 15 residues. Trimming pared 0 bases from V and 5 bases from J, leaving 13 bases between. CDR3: CASSQDMRAGYGYTF. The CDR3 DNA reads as TGCGCCAGCAGCCAAGATATGAGGGCAGGATATGGCTACACCTTC.